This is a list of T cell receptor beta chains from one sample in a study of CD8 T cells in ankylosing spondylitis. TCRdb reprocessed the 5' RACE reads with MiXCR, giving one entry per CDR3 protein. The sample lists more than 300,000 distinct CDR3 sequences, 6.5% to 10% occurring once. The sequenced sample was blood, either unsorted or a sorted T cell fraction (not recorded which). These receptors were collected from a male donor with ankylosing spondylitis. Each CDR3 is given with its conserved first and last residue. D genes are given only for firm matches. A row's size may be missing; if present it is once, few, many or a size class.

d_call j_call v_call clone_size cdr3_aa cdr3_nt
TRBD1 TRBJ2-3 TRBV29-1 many CSVVGDRTGGDTQYF TGCAGCGTTGTCGGGGACAGGACAGGGGGGGATACGCAGTATTTT
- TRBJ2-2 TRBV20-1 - CSARPTGSSGELFF TGCAGTGCTAGACCTACAGGGTCGTCCGGGGAGCTGTTTTTT
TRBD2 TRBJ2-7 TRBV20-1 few CSARDGLAGNPYEQYF TGCAGTGCTAGAGATGGGCTAGCGGGGAATCCCTACGAGCAGTACTTC
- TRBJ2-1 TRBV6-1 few CASSEAPGRGAPWEQFF TGTGCCAGCAGTGAAGCGCCTGGCAGGGGTGCCCCATGGGAGCAGTTCTTC
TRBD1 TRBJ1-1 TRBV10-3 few CAVRQGERTEAFF TGTGCCGTCCGACAGGGAGAAAGGACTGAAGCTTTCTTT
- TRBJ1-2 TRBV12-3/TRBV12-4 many CASSEDYGYTF TGTGCCAGCAGTGAGGACTATGGCTACACCTTC
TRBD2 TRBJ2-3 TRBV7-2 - CASGPSGNTDTQYF TGTGCCAGCGGTCCTAGCGGGAACACAGATACGCAGTATTTT
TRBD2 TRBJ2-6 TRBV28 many CASSLLGASGFSGANVLTF TGTGCCAGCAGCCTCCTCGGGGCTAGCGGGTTCTCTGGGGCCAACGTCCTGACTTTC
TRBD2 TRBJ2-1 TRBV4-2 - CASSQVGGRAFDEQFF TGTGCCAGCAGCCAAGTCGGGGGGAGGGCCTTTGATGAGCAGTTCTTC
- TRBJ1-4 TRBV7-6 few CASSLYRRAANEKLFF TGTGCCAGCAGCTTATATCGACGAGCGGCTAATGAAAAACTGTTTTTT
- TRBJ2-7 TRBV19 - CASSIGGRSSYEQYF TGTGCCAGTAGTATCGGTGGGAGAAGCTCCTACGAGCAGTACTTC
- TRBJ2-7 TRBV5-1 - CASSLWAGREQYF TGCGCCAGCAGCCTTTGGGCCGGCCGGGAGCAGTACTTC
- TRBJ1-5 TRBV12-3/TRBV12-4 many CASGWLNQPQHF TGTGCCAGCGGATGGCTCAATCAGCCCCAGCATTTT
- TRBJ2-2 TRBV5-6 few CASSEGTPNTGELFF TGTGCCAGCAGCGAAGGGACACCGAACACCGGGGAGCTGTTTTTT
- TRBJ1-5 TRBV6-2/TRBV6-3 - CASSYRDGGANQPQHF TGTGCCAGCAGTTACAGGGACGGAGGCGCCAATCAGCCCCAGCATTTT
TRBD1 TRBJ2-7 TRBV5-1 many CASSSDTGGFHEQYF TGCGCCAGCAGCTCGGATACAGGGGGCTTCCACGAGCAGTACTTC
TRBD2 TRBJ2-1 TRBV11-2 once CASSFRPPLAGPSLDEQFF TGTGCCAGCAGCTTCCGACCGCCCCTAGCGGGACCGAGTCTTGATGAGCAGTTCTTC